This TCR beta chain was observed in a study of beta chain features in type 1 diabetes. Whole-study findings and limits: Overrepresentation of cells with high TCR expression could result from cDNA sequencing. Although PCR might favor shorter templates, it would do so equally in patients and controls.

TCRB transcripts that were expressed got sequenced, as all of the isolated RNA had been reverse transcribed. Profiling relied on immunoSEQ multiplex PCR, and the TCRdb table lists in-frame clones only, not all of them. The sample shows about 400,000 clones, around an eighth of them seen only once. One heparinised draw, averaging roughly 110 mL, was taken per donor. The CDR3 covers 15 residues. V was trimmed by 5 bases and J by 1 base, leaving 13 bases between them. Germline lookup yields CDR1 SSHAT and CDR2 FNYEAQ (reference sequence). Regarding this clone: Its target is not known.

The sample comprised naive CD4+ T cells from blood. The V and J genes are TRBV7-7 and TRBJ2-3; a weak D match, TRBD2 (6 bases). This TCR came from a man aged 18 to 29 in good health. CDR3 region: CASSRGGGGTDTQYF. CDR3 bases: TGTGCCAGCAGCCGCGGAGGCGGGGGCACAGATACGCAGTATTTT.